This TCR beta chain emerged from a study of blood T cell repertoires in COVID-19. Study at large: Collection of acute and convalescent COVID-19 samples took place in the United States, Italy and Spain.

V lost 6 bases and J lost 11; bases outside the gene matches: 15. The germline CDR1 and CDR2 sequences are MDHEN and SYDVKM. The CDR3 sequence is 16 residues long. In the study's own analysis: Amplified reference gene primers provided the basis for estimating nucleated cell counts. Repertoires were generated with immunoSEQ multiplex PCR, while TCRdb's copy carries only in-frame clones and drops some. The V and J calls and clone size come from that table; D and trimming were worked out from the DNA. The sample has 200,000 to 250,000 clones, less than 90% seen once. The chain combines TRBV28 with TRBJ1-6, with 8 bases identical to TRBD1. This clonotype originated in a woman aged 70 to 79 with active or convalescent COVID-19. Sequences were obtained from peripheral blood. The CDR3 DNA reads TGTGCCAGCAGGCCCGTTACCTACCAGGGGGCACCACCCCTCCACTTT. Translating gives CASRPVTYQGAPPLHF.